This passage covers 27 T cell receptor beta chains from one sample sequenced in a study of cytomegalovirus exposure and HLA in healthy donors. PCR amplification relied on 60 Vbeta primers (plus 13 Jbeta primers). Clones were read by immunoSEQ multiplex PCR, and TCRdb kept only the in-frame ones, dropping some. Of about 93,000 clones in the sample, about four fifths are singletons; the top ten hold 3% to 3.5%. Sequenced input: PBMCs. The source of these receptors is a woman aged 40 to 50 in good health and CMV-seronegative.

Written as DNA, the CDR3 is TGCGCCAGCAGAGTTGGACAGGGTGGCGGGGCTTTCTTT. Its translation is CASRVGQGGGAFF. The rearrangement uses TRBV5-1 and TRBJ1-1, with TRBD1 matching over 8 bases. This CDR3 is 13 amino acids long. V lost 5 bases, J lost 11 bases, and 11 bases stayed unmatched. Per germline, CDR1 SGHRS and CDR2 YFSETQ.

The chain recombines TRBV6-1 with TRBJ2-7, with TRBD2 matching over 11 bases. This CDR3 contains 14 residues. CDR1 MNHNS and CDR2 SASEGT come from the germline V gene. V dropped 6 bases and J dropped 1; count of bases not matched to a gene: 2. This CDR3 is CASRSSGRSYEQYF. The CDR3 bases are TGTGCCAGCAGATCTAGCGGGAGGTCCTACGAGCAGTACTTC.

The rearrangement links TRBV5-6 to TRBJ1-2; 7 bases match TRBD1. V lost 5 bases to trimming and J lost 7 bases; unmatched junction nucleotides: 11. The CDR3 totals 14 residues. Germline CDR1 SGHDT, CDR2 YYEEEE. The CDR3 here is CASSSGTEFGGYTF. The CDR3, as DNA: TGTGCCAGCAGTTCTGGGACAGAGTTTGGTGGCTACACCTTC.

The rearrangement uses TRBV4-2 and TRBJ1-1; no clear D gene. This CDR3 contains 13 residues. The V end lost 3 bases, the J end lost 1 base, and 6 bases lay between the germline ends. The germline CDR1 and CDR2 sequences are LGHNA and YNFKEQ. CDR3 loop: CASSQERNTEAFF. The DNA of the CDR3 is TGTGCCAGCAGCCAGGAGAGGAACACTGAAGCTTTCTTT.

The chain joins TRBV6-4 to TRBJ1-5; 8 bases map to TRBD1. The CDR3 is made up of 15 amino acids. The trim removed 9 bases at V and 1 base at J, leaving 8 bases unmatched. The germline CDR1 and CDR2 sequences are MRHNA and SNTAGT. DNA for the CDR3: TGTGCCAGAAAGCTGACAGGGGTAAGCAATCAGCCCCAGCATTTT. Residues: CARKLTGVSNQPQHF.

The chain recombines TRBV6-5 with TRBJ2-7; D might be TRBD1 (6 bases). Germline-derived CDR1 and CDR2 are MNHEY and SVGAGI. CDR3 length equals 16 residues. V lost 0 bases and J 3 bases, leaving 15 bases between the germline ends. The DNA for the CDR3 is TGTGCCAGCAGTTACTCCATATTGGGGGCCAACTACGAGCAGTACGTC. It codes for CASSYSILGANYEQYV.

CDR3 nucleotides: TGTGCCACCAGCTGGGGACAGGGCAACTACGAGCAGTACTTC. Protein: CATSWGQGNYEQYF. The rearrangement uses TRBV15 and TRBJ2-7; 9 positions agree with TRBD1. The CDR3 runs to 14 residues. V shed 5 bases, J shed 3 bases, and the junction held 5 bases outside the gene matches. Germline loops: CDR1 LNHNV, CDR2 YYDKDF (reference sequence).

The rearrangement links TRBV5-1 to TRBJ2-1; the match to TRBD1 covers 8 bases. Germline V gene sequence: CDR1 SGHRS, CDR2 YFSETQ. The CDR3 spans 14 residues. Unmatched junction bases numbered 9, after V lost 4 bases and J lost 9 bases. The CDR3: CASSGTGGNGEQFF. The CDR3 DNA follows: TGCGCCAGCAGCGGAACAGGGGGTAACGGTGAGCAGTTCTTC.

This clone was seen many times. The chain has TRBV4-1 and TRBJ2-7; D not resolved. This CDR3 is built from 13 residues. V was cut by 1 base and J by 0 bases, with 4 bases left in between. CDR1 and CDR2 from the germline V gene are MGHRA and YSYEKL. The CDR3 loop reads CASSQGSSYEQYF. The CDR3 DNA sequence: TGCGCCAGCAGCCAAGGGAGCTCCTACGAGCAGTACTTC.

The V call is TRBV2, the J call TRBJ1-6, with a weak D call TRBD1 (5 bases). Germline loops: CDR1 SNHLY, CDR2 FYNNEI. The CDR3 is 16 amino acids. The V gene lost 1 base and the J gene lost 9 bases, with 16 bases spanning the gap. The CDR3 DNA is TGTGCCAGCAGTGAAGTCTTGGCAGGGTGGGGTTCACCCCTCCACTTT. Encoded protein: CASSEVLAGWGSPLHF.

V is TRBV29-1 and J is TRBJ1-5; perhaps TRBD1 as D (6 bases). Germline V gives CDR1 SQVTM, CDR2 ANQGSEA. With 4 bases removed from V and 7 bases from J, the gap between germline ends came to 11 bases. The CDR3 runs to 12 residues. The CDR3 nucleotides read TGCAGCGTTGGAGGGGGACGGCAGCCCCAGCATTTT. Translated, it gives CSVGGGRQPQHF.

The rearrangement joins TRBV10-3 to TRBJ1-5; possible D gene TRBD1, 6 bases. The germline gives CDR1 ENHRY, CDR2 SYGVKD. Trimming removed 9 bases at V and 3 bases at J, with 18 bases between. CDR3 size: 15 residues. The CDR3 loop reads CAIRVGGGPNQPQHF. The CDR3 coding sequence is TGTGCCATAAGAGTTGGGGGCGGCCCCAATCAGCCCCAGCATTTT.

The rearrangement joins TRBV7-9 to TRBJ2-2; 11 positions match TRBD1. The germline V gene has CDR1 SEHNR and CDR2 FQNEAQ (reference sequence). V was clipped by 5 bases and J by 7 bases; unmatched bases: 6. The CDR3 consists of 15 residues. The CDR3 here is CASSRPGQGVGELFF. The CDR3 DNA is TGTGCCAGCAGCCGACCGGGACAGGGGGTCGGGGAGCTGTTTTTT. The full variable domain, with the rest looked up from reference TRBV7-9 and TRBJ2-2, is DTGVSQNPRHKITKRGQNVTFRCDPISEHNRLYWYRQTLGQGPEFLTYFQNEAQLEKSRLLSDRFSAERPKGSFSTLEIQRTEQGDSAMYLCASSRPGQGVGELFFGEGSRLTVL.

The chain has TRBV11-3 and TRBJ2-4; TRBD2 is a possible D gene (6 bases). The CDR3 is made up of 16 amino acids. Germline V gene sequence: CDR1 SGHNT, CDR2 YENEEA. Trimming shortened V by 1 base and J by 0 bases, and 10 bases separated the two germline ends. CDR3 loop: CASSLGGTRAKNIQYF. CDR3 nucleotides: TGTGCCAGCAGCTTAGGCGGGACCCGAGCCAAAAACATTCAGTACTTC.

The V and J genes are TRBV7-2 and TRBJ1-1, with TRBD1 as a possible D gene (6 bases). CDR1 is SGHTA, CDR2 FQGNSA, per germline. This CDR3 is built from 13 residues. V was shortened by 5 bases and J by 3 bases, with 10 bases between the two germline ends. In DNA, the CDR3 is TGTGCCAGCAGCGAGACAGGCTACACTGAAGCTTTCTTT. Its protein product is CASSETGYTEAFF.

CDR3 in DNA: TGTGCCAGCATCGGACAGGGAGGGGAGCAGTACTTC. Its translation is CASIGQGGEQYF. The gene calls are TRBV2 and TRBJ2-7; possible D gene TRBD1, 8 bases. The CDR3 runs 12 residues. V lost 7 bases to trimming and J lost 7 bases, with 14 bases between them. Per the germline V gene, CDR1 is SNHLY and CDR2 is FYNNEI. Full variable domain (rest looked up from reference TRBV2 and TRBJ2-7): EPEVTQTPSHQVTQMGQEVILRCVPISNHLYFYWYRQILGQKVEFLVSFYNNEISEKSEIFDDQFSVERPDGSNFTLKIRSTKLEDSAMYFCASIGQGGEQYFGPGTRLTVT.

This chain joins TRBV19 and TRBJ2-2; possible D gene TRBD2, 5 bases. V was trimmed by 10 bases and J by 1 base, leaving 13 bases between them. Germline-derived CDR1 and CDR2 are LNHDA and SQIVND (reference sequence). The CDR3 runs 14 residues. CDR3 sequence (DNA): TGTGCCATTAGGGAGATTGGGAACACCGGGGAGCTGTTTTTT. Its translation: CAIREIGNTGELFF. The full variable domain, in which reference TRBV19 and TRBJ2-2 provide the parts outside the CDR3, is DGGITQSPKYLFRKEGQNVTLSCEQNLNHDAMYWYRQDPGQGLRLIYYSQIVNDFQKGDIAEGYSVSREKKESFPLTVTSAQKNPTAFYLCAIREIGNTGELFFGEGSRLTVL.

The chain is built from TRBV28 and TRBJ1-2; TRBD1 might be the D (5 bases). The CDR3 loop spans 12 amino acids. Germline V lookup: CDR1 MDHEN, CDR2 SYDVKM. V lost 10 bases to trimming and J lost 7 bases, with 16 bases between them. The CDR3: CAIPSGGSGYTF. In nucleotides, the CDR3 is TGTGCCATCCCGAGCGGGGGGTCTGGCTACACCTTC.

This clone was seen once. This rearrangement joins TRBV9 to TRBJ1-1; weak D call: TRBD1 (5 bases). Per germline, CDR1 SGDLS and CDR2 YYNGEE. V dropped 3 bases and J dropped 3 bases, with 12 bases sitting between them. The CDR3 spans 14 residues. The CDR3 DNA sequence: TGTGCCAGCAGCGCCGCAGGGTGGGACACTGAAGCTTTCTTT. Protein sequence: CASSAAGWDTEAFF.

The rearrangement links TRBV27 to TRBJ2-1; 9 positions match TRBD2. This CDR3 is 17 amino acids long. V lost 6 bases to trimming and J lost 0 bases; unmatched junction nucleotides: 9. Germline loops: CDR1 MNHEY, CDR2 SMNVEV (reference sequence). The CDR3 nucleotides read TGTGCCAGCAGGGCCGGGACTAGCTGGAGCTCCTACAATGAGCAGTTCTTC. This codes for CASRAGTSWSSYNEQFF.

Turning to this clone: Other DNA sequences in this sample translate to the same CDR3. The rearrangement joins TRBV2 to TRBJ2-1; TRBD1 is a possible D gene (6 bases). The CDR3 extends over 13 amino acids. V lost 6 bases and J lost 4, with 10 bases in between. The V gene's germline CDR1 is SNHLY and CDR2 FYNNEI. This CDR3 is CASSRTEYNEQFF. DNA of the CDR3: TGTGCCAGCAGCCGGACAGAGTACAATGAGCAGTTCTTC.

This clone was seen a handful of times. The rearrangement uses TRBV19 and TRBJ2-2, with 9 bases aligning to TRBD1. This CDR3 comprises 15 residues. Germline V gene lookup returns CDR1 LNHDA and CDR2 SQIVND (reference sequence). Trimming cost V 5 bases and J 3 bases; bases outside gene matches: 4. CDR3 nucleotides: TGTGCCAGTAGTCTACAGGGGGCGGACACCGGGGAGCTGTTTTTT. Its translation is CASSLQGADTGELFF.

The CDR3 spells CASSRTGVGETQYF. CDR3 coding DNA: TGTGCCAGCAGTAGGACGGGGGTTGGAGAGACCCAGTACTTC. The V and J genes are TRBV27 and TRBJ2-5; the D gene is possibly TRBD2 (6 bases). The germline CDR1 and CDR2 sequences are MNHEY and SMNVEV (reference sequence). The CDR3 runs to 14 residues. V shed 5 bases and J shed 4 bases, with 14 bases lying between them.

V and J are TRBV7-3 and TRBJ2-1; TRBD2 matches at 11 bases. V lost 5 bases, J lost 3 bases, and 3 bases stayed unmatched. The CDR3 has 15 amino acids. The germline V gene encodes CDR1 SGHTA and CDR2 FQGTGA. As DNA, the CDR3 is TGTGCCAGCAGCCCCACTAGCGGGAGCTACAATGAGCAGTTCTTC. It translates to CASSPTSGSYNEQFF.

This chain uses TRBV6-5 with TRBJ2-7, with 8 positions matching TRBD1. This CDR3 contains 12 residues. V lost 5 bases to trimming and J lost 5 bases; unmatched junction nucleotides: 2. CDR1 is MNHEY and CDR2 is SVGAGI in the germline V gene. This chain's CDR3 is CASSRTGNEQYF. As DNA, the CDR3 is TGTGCCAGCAGTAGGACAGGGAACGAGCAGTACTTC.

The chain uses TRBV28 and TRBJ2-2, with unresolved D. The CDR3 loop spans 13 amino acids. V was pared by 5 bases and J by 4 bases, with 8 bases between. Germline values: CDR1 MDHEN, CDR2 SYDVKM. The DNA for the CDR3 is TGTGCCAGCAGTAGGAGTAGCACCGGGGAGCTGTTTTTT. It codes for CASSRSSTGELFF.

This clone was seen only once. The rearrangement links TRBV11-2 to TRBJ2-7; 10 bases line up with TRBD2. This CDR3 has 15 amino acids. Germline loops: CDR1 SGHAT, CDR2 FQNNGV. After removal of 6 bases from V and 0 bases from J, the junction contained 5 bases not matched to a gene. CDR3 in DNA: TGTGCCAGCAGACCCGCTAGCGGGAGCTCCTACGAGCAGTACTTC. Translating it yields CASRPASGSSYEQYF.